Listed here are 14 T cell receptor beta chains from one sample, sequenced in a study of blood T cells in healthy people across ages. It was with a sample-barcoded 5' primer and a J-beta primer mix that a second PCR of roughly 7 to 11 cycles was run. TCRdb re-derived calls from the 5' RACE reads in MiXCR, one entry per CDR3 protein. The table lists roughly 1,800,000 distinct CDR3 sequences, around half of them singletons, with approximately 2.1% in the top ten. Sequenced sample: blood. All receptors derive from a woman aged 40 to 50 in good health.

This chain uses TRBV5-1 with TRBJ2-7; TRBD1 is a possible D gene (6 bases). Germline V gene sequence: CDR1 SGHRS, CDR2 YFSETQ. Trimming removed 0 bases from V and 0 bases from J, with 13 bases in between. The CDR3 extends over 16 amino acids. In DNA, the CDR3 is TGCGCCAGCAGCTTGGGAATTACAGGGCCCTCCTACGAGCAGTACTTC. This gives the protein CASSLGITGPSYEQYF.

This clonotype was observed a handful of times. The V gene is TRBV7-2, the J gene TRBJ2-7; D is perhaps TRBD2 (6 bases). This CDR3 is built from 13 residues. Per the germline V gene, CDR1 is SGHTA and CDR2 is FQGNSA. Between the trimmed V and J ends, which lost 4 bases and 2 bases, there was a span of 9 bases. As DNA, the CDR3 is TGTGCCAGCAGCTCGGACTACGCCTACGAGCAGTACTTC. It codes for CASSSDYAYEQYF. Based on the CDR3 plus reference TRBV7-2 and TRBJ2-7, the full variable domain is GAGVSQSPSNKVTEKGKDVELRCDPISGHTALYWYRQSLGQGLEFLIYFQGNSAPDKSGLPSDRFSAERTGGSVSTLTIQRTQQEDSAVYLCASSSDYAYEQYFGPGTRLTVT.

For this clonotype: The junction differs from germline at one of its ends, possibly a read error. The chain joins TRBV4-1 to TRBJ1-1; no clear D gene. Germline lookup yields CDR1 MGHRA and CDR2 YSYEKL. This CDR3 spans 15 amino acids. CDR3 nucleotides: TGCGCCAGCAGCCCCGGACTTAGGAGGAACCCTGAAGCTTTCTTT. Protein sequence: CASSPGLRRNPEAFF.

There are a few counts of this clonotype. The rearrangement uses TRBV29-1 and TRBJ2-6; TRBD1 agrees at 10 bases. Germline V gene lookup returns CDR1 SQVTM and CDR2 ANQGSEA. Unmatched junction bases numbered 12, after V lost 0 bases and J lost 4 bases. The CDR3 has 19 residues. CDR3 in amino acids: CSVEDLRGTGVRGANVLTF. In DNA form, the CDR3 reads TGCAGCGTTGAAGATCTGAGAGGGACAGGGGTGAGGGGGGCCAACGTCCTGACTTTC.

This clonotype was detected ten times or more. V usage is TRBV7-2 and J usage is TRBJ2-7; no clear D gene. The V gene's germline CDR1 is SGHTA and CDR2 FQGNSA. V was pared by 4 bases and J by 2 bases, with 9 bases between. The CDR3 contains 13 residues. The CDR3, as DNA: TGTGCCAGCAGCTCGGCCAGGACCTACGAGCAGTACTTC. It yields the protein CASSSARTYEQYF.

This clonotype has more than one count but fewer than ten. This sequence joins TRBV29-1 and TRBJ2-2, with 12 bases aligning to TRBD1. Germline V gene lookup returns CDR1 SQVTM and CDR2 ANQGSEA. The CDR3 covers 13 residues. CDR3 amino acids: CSAGQGAAGELFF. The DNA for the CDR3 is TGCAGTGCGGGACAGGGGGCGGCCGGGGAGCTGTTTTTT.

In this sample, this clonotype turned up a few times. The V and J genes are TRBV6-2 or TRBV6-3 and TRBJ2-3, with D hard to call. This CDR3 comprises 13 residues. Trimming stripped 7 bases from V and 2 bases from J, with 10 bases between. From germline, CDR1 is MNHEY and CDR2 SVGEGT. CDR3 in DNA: TGTGCCAGCACCGACGGAAACACAGATACGCAGTATTTT. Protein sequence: CASTDGNTDTQYF.

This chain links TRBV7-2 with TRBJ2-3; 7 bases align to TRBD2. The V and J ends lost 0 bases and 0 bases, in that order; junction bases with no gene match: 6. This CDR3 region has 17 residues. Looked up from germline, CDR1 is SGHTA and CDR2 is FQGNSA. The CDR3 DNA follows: TGTGCCAGCAGCTTAGCGCGCCTAGCGGATAGCACAGATACGCAGTATTTT. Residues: CASSLARLADSTDTQYF. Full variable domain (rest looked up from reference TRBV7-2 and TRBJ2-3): GAGVSQSPSNKVTEKGKDVELRCDPISGHTALYWYRQSLGQGLEFLIYFQGNSAPDKSGLPSDRFSAERTGGSVSTLTIQRTQQEDSAVYLCASSLARLADSTDTQYFGPGTRLTVL.

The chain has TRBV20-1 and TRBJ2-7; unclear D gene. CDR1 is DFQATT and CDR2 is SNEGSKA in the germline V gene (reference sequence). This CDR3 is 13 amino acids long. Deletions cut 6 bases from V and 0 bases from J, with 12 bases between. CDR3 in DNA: TGCAGTGCGAACGACTTAAGCTCCTACGAGCAGTACTTC. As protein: CSANDLSSYEQYF.

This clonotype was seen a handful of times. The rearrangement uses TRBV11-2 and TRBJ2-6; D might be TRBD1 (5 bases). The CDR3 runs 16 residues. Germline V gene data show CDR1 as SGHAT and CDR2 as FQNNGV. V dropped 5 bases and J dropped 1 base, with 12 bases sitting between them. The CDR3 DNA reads TGTGCCAGCAGCCCCTATCCAGGGTCTGGGGCCAACGTCCTGACTTTC. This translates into CASSPYPGSGANVLTF. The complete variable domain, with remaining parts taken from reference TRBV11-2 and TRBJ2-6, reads EAGVAQSPRYKIIEKRQSVAFWCNPISGHATLYWYQQILGQGPKLLIQFQNNGVVDDSQLPKDRFSAERLKGVDSTLKIQPAKLEDSAVYLCASSPYPGSGANVLTFGAGSRLTVL.

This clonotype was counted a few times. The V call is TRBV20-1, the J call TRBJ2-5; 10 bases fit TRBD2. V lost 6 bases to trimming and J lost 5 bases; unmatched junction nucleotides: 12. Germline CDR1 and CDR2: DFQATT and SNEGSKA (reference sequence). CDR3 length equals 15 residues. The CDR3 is CSAVGAGGRMETQYF. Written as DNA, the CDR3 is TGCAGTGCAGTTGGAGCGGGGGGGCGTATGGAGACCCAGTACTTC.

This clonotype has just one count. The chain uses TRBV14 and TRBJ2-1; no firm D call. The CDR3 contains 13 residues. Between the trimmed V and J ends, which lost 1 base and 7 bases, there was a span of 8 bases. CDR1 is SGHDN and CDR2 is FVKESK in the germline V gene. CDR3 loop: CASSQVWRNEQFF. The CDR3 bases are TGTGCCAGCAGCCAAGTCTGGCGAAATGAGCAGTTCTTC. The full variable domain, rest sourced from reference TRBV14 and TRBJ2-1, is EAGVTQFPSHSVIEKGQTVTLRCDPISGHDNLYWYRRVMGKEIKFLLHFVKESKQDESGMPNNRFLAERTGGTYSTLKVQPAELEDSGVYFCASSQVWRNEQFFGPGTRLTVL.

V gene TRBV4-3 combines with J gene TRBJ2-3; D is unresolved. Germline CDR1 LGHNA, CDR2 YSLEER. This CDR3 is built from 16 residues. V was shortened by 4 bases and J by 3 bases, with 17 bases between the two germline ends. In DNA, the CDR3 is TGCGCCAGCAGCCTACGCCCTGGCGAAAAAACAGATACGCAGTATTTT. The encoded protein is CASSLRPGEKTDTQYF.

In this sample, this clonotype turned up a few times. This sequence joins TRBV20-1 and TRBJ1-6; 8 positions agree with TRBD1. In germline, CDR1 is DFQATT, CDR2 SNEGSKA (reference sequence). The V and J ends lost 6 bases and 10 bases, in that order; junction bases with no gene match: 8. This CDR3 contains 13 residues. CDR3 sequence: CSAAQGANSPLHF. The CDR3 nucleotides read TGCAGTGCCGCCCAGGGGGCTAACTCACCCCTCCACTTT.